This entry features one TCR beta chain sequence. What it recognizes is unknown. The entry originates in a study of shared clonotypes between healthy human individuals. Sequencing used immunoSEQ multiplex PCR; TCRdb keeps in-frame clones, though not all of them. The table has under 2,000,000 clones, about 94% seen once; the top ten hold more than 0.95%. Terminally differentiated effector memory CD45RA+ cells were excluded by CCR7 positive selection of CD45RO-negative cells. There are 12 residues in the CDR3. Per germline, CDR1 MNHNS and CDR2 SASEGT. The V and J ends lost 3 bases and 4 bases respectively, with 7 bases between them. General study results and limits: Clonotype sharing among donors, it was expected, would be affected by sequencing depth.

The sequencing sample was made of naive CD8+ T cells sorted from blood. This clonotype was obtained from a man aged 18-30 years in good health. This chain links TRBV6-1 with TRBJ2-7; D is unclear. CDR3 sequence: CASSDLMYEQYF. The CDR3 nucleotides are TGTGCCAGCAGTGATCTGATGTACGAGCAGTACTTC.